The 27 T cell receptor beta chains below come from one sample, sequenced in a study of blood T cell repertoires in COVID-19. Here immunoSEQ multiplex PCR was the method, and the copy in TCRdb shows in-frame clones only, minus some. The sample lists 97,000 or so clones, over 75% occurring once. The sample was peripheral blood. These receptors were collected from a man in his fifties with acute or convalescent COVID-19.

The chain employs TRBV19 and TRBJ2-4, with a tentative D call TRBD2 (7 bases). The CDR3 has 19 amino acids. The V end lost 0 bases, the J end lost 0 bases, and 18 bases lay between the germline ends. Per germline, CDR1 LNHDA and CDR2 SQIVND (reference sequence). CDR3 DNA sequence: TGTGCCAGTAGTATAGATACGAGGGGGGGGTATTTAGCCAAAAACATTCAGTACTTC. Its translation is CASSIDTRGGYLAKNIQYF. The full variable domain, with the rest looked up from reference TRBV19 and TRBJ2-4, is DGGITQSPKYLFRKEGQNVTLSCEQNLNHDAMYWYRQDPGQGLRLIYYSQIVNDFQKGDIAEGYSVSREKKESFPLTVTSAQKNPTAFYLCASSIDTRGGYLAKNIQYFGAGTRLSVL.

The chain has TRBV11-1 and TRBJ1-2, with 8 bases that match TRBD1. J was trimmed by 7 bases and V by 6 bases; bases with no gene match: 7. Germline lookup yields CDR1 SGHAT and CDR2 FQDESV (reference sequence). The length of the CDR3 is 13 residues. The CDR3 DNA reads TGTGCCAGCAGTCCCCGGACAGGGAGTGGCTACACCTTC. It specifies CASSPRTGSGYTF.

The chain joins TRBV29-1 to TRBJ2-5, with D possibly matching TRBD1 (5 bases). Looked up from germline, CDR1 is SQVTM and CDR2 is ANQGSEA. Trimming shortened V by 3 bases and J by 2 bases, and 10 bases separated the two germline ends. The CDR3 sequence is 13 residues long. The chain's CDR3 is CSVDNRIQETQYF. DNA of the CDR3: TGCAGCGTTGACAACAGGATACAAGAGACCCAGTACTTC.

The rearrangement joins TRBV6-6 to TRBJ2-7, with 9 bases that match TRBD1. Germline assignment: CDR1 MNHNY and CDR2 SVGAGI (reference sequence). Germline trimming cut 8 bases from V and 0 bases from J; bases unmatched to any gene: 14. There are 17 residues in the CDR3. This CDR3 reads CASRRRQGVSSSYEQYF. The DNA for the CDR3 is TGTGCCAGCCGTCGGCGACAGGGGGTGTCAAGCTCCTACGAGCAGTACTTC.

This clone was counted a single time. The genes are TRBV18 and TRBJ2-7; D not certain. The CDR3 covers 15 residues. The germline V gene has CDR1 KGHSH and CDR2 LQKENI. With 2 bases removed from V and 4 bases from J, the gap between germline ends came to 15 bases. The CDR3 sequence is CASSPTQRASYEQYF. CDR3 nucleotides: TGTGCCAGCTCACCAACTCAGCGAGCATCATACGAGCAGTACTTC.

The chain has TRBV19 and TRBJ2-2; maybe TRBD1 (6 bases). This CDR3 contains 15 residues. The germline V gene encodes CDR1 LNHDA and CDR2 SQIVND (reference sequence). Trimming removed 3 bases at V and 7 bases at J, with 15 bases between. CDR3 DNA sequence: TGTGCCAGTAGTATCTCGCCAGGGGTAATCGGGGAGCTGTTTTTT. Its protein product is CASSISPGVIGELFF. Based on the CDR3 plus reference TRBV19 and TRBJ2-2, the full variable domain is DGGITQSPKYLFRKEGQNVTLSCEQNLNHDAMYWYRQDPGQGLRLIYYSQIVNDFQKGDIAEGYSVSREKKESFPLTVTSAQKNPTAFYLCASSISPGVIGELFFGEGSRLTVL.

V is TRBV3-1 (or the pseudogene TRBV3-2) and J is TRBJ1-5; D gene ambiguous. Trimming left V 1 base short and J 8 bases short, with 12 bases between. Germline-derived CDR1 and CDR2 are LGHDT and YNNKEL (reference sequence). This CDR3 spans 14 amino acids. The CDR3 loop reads CASSQATVREPQHF. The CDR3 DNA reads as TGTGCCAGCAGCCAAGCGACGGTCCGGGAGCCCCAGCATTTT.

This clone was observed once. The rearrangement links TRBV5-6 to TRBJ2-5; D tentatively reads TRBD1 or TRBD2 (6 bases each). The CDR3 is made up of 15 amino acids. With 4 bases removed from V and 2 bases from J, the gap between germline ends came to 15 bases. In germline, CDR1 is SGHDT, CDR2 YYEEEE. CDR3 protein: CASSLGGLTQETQYF. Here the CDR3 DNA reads TGTGCCAGCAGCCTGGGGGGCTTAACACAAGAGACCCAGTACTTC. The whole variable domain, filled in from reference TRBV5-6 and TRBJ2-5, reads DAGVTQSPTHLIKTRGQQVTLRCSPKSGHDTVSWYQQALGQGPQFIFQYYEEEERQRGNFPDRFSGHQFPNYSSELNVNALLLGDSALYLCASSLGGLTQETQYFGPGTRLLVL.

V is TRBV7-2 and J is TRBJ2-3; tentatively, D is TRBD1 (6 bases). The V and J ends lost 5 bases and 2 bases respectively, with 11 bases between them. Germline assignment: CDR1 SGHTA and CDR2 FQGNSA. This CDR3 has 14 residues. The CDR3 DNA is TGTGCCAGCAGCCCCCGACAGGTCACAGATACGCAGTATTTT. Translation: CASSPRQVTDTQYF.

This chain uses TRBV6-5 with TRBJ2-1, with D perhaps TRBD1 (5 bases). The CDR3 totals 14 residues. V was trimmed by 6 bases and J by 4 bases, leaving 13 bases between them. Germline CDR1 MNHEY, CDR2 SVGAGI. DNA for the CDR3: TGTGCCAGCAGGAGACGGACACAATACAATGAGCAGTTCTTC. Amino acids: CASRRRTQYNEQFF.

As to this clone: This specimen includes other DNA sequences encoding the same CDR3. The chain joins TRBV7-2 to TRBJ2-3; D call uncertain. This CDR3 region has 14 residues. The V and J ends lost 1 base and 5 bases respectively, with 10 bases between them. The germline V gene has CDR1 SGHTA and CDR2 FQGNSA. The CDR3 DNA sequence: TGTGCCAGCAGCTTAGTCCTGGCAGGAGATACGCAGTATTTT. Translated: CASSLVLAGDTQYF.

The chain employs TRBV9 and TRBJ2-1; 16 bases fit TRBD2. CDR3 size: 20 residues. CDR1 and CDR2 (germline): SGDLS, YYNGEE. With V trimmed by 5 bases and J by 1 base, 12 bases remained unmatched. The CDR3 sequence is CASSSRGTSGRGTSYNEQFF. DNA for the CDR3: TGTGCCAGCAGTTCCAGGGGGACTAGCGGGAGGGGTACATCCTACAATGAGCAGTTCTTC.

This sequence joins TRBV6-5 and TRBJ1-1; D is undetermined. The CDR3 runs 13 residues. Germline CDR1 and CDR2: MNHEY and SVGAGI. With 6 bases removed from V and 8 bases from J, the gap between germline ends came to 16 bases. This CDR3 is CASRRSAGTEAFF. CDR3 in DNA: TGTGCCAGCAGACGCTCGGCAGGCACGGAAGCTTTCTTT.

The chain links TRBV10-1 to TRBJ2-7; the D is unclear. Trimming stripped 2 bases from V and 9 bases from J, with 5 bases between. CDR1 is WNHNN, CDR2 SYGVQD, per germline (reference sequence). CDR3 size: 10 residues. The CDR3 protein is CASSEVRQYF. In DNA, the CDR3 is TGCGCCAGCAGTGAGGTCAGGCAGTACTTC.

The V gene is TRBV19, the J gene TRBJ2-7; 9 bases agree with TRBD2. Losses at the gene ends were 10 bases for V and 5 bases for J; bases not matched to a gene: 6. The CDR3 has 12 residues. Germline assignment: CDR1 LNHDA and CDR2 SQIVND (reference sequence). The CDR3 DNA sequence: TGTGCCACCGGACTAGCGTACCACGAGCAGTACTTC. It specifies CATGLAYHEQYF.

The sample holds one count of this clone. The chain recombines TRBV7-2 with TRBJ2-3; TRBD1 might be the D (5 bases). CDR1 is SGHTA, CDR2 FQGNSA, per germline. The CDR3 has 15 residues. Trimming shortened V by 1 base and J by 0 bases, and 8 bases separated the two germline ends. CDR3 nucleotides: TGTGCCAGCAGCTTAGGGACACTCAGCACAGATACGCAGTATTTT. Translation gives CASSLGTLSTDTQYF.

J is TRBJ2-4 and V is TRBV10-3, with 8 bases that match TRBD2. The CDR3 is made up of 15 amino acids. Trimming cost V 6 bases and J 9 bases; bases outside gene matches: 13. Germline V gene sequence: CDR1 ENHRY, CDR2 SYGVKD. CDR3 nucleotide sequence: TGTGCCATCAGCGGGACTAGTGAGGGGAGCGGCATTCAGTACTTC. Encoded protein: CAISGTSEGSGIQYF.

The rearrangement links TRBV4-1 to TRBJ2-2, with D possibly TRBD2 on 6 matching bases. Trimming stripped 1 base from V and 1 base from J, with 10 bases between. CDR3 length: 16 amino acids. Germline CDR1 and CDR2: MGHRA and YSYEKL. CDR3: CASSQGSGKNTGELFF. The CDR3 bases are TGCGCCAGCAGCCAAGGTAGCGGAAAGAACACCGGGGAGCTGTTTTTT.

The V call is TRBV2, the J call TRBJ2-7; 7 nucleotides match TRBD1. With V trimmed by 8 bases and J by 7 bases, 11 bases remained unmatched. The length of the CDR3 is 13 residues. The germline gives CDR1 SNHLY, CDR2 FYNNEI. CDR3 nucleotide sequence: TGTGCCAGCCAGGACAGGCCGCAGGGGGAGCAGTACTTC. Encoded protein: CASQDRPQGEQYF.

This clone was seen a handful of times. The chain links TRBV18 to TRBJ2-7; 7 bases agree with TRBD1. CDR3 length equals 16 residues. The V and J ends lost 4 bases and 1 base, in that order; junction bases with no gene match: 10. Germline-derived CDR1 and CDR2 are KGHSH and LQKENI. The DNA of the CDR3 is TGTGCCAGCTCACGCCAGCGACAGGGCTCATCCTACGAGCAGTACTTC. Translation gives CASSRQRQGSSYEQYF.

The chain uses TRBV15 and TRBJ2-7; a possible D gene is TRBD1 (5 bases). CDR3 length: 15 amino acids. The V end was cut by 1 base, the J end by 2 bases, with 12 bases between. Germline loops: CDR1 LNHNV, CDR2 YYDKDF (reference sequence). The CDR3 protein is CATSRGTQGTYEQYF. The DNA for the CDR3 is TGTGCCACCAGCAGAGGTACTCAGGGTACCTACGAGCAGTACTTC.

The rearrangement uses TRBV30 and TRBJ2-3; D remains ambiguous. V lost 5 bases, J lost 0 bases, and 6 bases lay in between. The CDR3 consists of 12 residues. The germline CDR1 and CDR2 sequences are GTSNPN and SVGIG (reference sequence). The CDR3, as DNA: TGTGCCTGGGCCCGGAGCACAGATACGCAGTATTTT. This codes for CAWARSTDTQYF.

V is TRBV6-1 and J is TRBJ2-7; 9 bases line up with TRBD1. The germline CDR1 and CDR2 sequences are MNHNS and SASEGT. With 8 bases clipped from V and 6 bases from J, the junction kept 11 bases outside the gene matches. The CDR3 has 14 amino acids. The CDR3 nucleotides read TGTGCCAGCTCTTCTATGGACAGGGGATTCGAGCAGTACTTC. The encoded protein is CASSSMDRGFEQYF.

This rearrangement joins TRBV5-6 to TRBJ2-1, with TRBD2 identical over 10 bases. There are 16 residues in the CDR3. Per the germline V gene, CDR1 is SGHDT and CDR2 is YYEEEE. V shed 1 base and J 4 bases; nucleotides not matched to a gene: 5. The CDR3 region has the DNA TGTGCCAGCAGCTTGCTAGCGGGAGTCGGGTACAATGAGCAGTTCTTC. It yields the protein CASSLLAGVGYNEQFF. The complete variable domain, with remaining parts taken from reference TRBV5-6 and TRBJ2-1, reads DAGVTQSPTHLIKTRGQQVTLRCSPKSGHDTVSWYQQALGQGPQFIFQYYEEEERQRGNFPDRFSGHQFPNYSSELNVNALLLGDSALYLCASSLLAGVGYNEQFFGPGTRLTVL.

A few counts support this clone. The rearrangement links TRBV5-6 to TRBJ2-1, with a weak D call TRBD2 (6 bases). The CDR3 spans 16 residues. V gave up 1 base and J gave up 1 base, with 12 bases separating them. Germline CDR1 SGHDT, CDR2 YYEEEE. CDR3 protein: CASSLSAGRSYNEQFF. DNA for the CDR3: TGTGCCAGCAGCTTGTCCGCGGGAAGGTCCTACAATGAGCAGTTCTTC.

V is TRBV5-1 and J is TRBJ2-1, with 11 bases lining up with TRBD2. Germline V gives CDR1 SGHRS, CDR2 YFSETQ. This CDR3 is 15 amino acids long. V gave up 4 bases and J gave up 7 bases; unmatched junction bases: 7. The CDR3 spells CASSPVAGGENEQFF. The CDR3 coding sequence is TGCGCCAGCAGCCCAGTAGCGGGAGGGGAAAATGAGCAGTTCTTC.

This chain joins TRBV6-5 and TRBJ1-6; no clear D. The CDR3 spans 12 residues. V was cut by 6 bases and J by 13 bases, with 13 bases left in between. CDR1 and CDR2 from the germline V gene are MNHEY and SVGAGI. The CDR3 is CASRHRDGPLHF. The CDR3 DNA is TGTGCCAGCAGGCACCGGGATGGGCCCCTCCACTTT.